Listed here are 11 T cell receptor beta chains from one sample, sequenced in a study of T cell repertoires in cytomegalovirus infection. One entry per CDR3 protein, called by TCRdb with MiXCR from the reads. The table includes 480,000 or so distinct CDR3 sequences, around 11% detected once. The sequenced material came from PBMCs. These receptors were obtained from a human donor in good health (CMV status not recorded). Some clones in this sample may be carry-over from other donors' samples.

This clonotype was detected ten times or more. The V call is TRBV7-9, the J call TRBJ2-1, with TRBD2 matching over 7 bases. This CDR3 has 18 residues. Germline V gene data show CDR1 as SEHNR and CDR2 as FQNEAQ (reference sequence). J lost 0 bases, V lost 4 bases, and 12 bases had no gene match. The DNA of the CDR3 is TGTGCCAGCAGCTACCAGGGAGGGGCGGGTCCCTCCTACAATGAGCAGTTCTTC. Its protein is CASSYQGGAGPSYNEQFF.

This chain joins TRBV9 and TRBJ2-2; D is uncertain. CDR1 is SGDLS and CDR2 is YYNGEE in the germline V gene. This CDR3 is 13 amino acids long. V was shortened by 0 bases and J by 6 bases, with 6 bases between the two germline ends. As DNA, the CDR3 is TGTGCCAGCAGCGTAGACCGTTCCGGGGAGCTGTTTTTT. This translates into CASSVDRSGELFF.

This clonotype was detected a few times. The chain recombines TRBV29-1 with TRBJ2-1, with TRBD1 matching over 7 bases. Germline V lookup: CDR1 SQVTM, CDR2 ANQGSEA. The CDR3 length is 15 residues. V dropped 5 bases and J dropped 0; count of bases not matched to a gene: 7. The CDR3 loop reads CSVFRQGSSYNEQFF. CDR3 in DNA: TGCAGCGTTTTCCGACAGGGAAGCTCCTACAATGAGCAGTTCTTC.

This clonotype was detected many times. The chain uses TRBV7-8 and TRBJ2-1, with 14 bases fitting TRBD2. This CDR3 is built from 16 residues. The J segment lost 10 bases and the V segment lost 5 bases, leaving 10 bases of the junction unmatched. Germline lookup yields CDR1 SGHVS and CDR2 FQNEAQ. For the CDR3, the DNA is TGTGCCAGCAGCCCTCAGGGACTAGCGGGAGCGTACGAGCAGTTCTTC. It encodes CASSPQGLAGAYEQFF.

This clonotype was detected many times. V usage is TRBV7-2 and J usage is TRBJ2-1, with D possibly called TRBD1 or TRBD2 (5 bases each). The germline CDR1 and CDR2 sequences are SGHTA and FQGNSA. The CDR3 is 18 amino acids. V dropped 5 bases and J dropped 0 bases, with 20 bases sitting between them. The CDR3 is CASSASPPWGSSYNEQFF. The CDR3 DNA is TGTGCCAGCAGCGCTAGCCCCCCTTGGGGGAGCTCCTACAATGAGCAGTTCTTC.

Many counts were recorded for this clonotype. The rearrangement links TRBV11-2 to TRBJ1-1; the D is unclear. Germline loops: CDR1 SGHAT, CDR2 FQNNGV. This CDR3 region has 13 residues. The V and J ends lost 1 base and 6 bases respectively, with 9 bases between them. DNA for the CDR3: TGTGCCAGCAGCTTAGGGTTCCCGGCTGAAGCTTTCTTT. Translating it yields CASSLGFPAEAFF.

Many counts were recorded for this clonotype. CDR3 protein: CSVGEATASTDTQYF. The CDR3 DNA sequence: TGCAGCGTTGGAGAGGCGACAGCTAGCACAGATACGCAGTATTTT. The chain employs TRBV29-1 and TRBJ2-3, with a weak D call TRBD1 (5 bases). This CDR3 has 15 amino acids. V gave up 4 bases and J gave up 0 bases, with 14 bases separating them. Germline-derived CDR1 and CDR2 are SQVTM and ANQGSEA.

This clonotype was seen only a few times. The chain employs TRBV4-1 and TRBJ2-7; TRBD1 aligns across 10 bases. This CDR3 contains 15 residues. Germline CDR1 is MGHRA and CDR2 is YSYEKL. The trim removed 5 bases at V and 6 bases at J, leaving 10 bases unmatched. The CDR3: CASSYRDRGLGEQYF. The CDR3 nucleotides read TGCGCCAGCAGCTACCGGGACAGGGGTTTGGGCGAGCAGTACTTC.

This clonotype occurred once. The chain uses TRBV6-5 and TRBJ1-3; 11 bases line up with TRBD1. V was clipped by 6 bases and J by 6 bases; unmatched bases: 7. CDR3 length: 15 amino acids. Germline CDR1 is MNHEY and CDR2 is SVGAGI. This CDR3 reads CASRPPGQGANTIYF. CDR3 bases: TGTGCCAGCAGACCCCCCGGACAGGGGGCAAACACCATATATTTT.

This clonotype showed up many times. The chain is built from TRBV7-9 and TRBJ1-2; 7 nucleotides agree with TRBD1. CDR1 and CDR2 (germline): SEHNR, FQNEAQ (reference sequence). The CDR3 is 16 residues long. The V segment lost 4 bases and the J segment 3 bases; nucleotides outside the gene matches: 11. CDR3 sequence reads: CASSSSGQETYYGYTF. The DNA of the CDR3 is TGTGCCAGCAGCTCTTCAGGACAGGAAACCTACTATGGCTACACCTTC.

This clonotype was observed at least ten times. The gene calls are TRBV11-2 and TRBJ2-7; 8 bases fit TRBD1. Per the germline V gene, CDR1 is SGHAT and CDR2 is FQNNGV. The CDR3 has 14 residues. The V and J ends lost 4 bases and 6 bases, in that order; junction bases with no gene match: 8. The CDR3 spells CASSSDRGFLEQYF. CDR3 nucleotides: TGTGCCAGCAGCTCAGACAGGGGCTTCCTCGAGCAGTACTTC.